These T cell receptor beta chains were read from a single sample in a study of blood T cell repertoires in COVID-19. Sequencing was performed with immunoSEQ multiplex PCR; in TCRdb, only in-frame clones are kept and a portion is missing. The repertoire holds 170,000 or so clones, around 87% seen once, with around 0.6% in the top ten. The specimen was peripheral blood. The receptor source for this set is a man aged 60 to 75 with COVID-19, enrolled during active disease. Each CDR3 is given with its conserved first and last residue. The order of the fields is V gene, D gene, clone size, J gene, CDR3 DNA, CDR3 protein. A D gene is named only where the DNA matches it firmly. A clone size is listed for some rows: how often the clone was seen (once, few, many), or a class if it is expanded.

V gene: TRBV6-6; D gene: TRBD1; clone size: NA; J gene: TRBJ1-2; CDR3 DNA: TGTGCCAGCAGAACCGGGACAGGGGTAGGCTACACCTTC; CDR3 protein: CASRTGTGVGYTF
V gene: TRBV6-2/TRBV6-3; D gene: TRBD1; clone size: NA; J gene: TRBJ2-7; CDR3 DNA: TGTGCCAGCAGTACCCCGGGACAGGCGTCCTACGAGCAGTACTTC; CDR3 protein: CASSTPGQASYEQYF
V gene: TRBV5-5; D gene: NA; clone size: NA; J gene: TRBJ2-3; CDR3 DNA: TGTGCCAGCAGCTTGTTATACGAGCGCCCAGGGGCAGGGGCAGATACGCAGTATTTT; CDR3 protein: CASSLLYERPGAGADTQYF
V gene: TRBV7-6; D gene: NA; clone size: NA; J gene: TRBJ2-2; CDR3 DNA: TGTGCCAGCAGCTTAGTGGCGGGGATGAACACCGGGGAGCTGTTTTTT; CDR3 protein: CASSLVAGMNTGELFF
V gene: TRBV14; D gene: TRBD2; clone size: NA; J gene: TRBJ2-1; CDR3 DNA: TGTGCCAGCAGCCCTAGCGGGACTACTGGGAATGAGCAGTTCTTC; CDR3 protein: CASSPSGTTGNEQFF
V gene: TRBV7-9; D gene: NA; clone size: NA; J gene: TRBJ2-2; CDR3 DNA: TGTGCCAGCAGAGACCAGGGCATCACCGGGGAGCTGTTTTTT; CDR3 protein: CASRDQGITGELFF
V gene: TRBV21-1; D gene: NA; clone size: NA; J gene: TRBJ1-5; CDR3 DNA: TGTGCCAGCAGCAAAGGCCGGGATAGCAATCAGCCCCAGCATTTT; CDR3 protein: CASSKGRDSNQPQHF
V gene: TRBV19; D gene: TRBD1; clone size: NA; J gene: TRBJ1-1; CDR3 DNA: TGTGCCAGTAGTCCACTACAGGGGCGCGGGAACACTGAAGCTTTCTTT; CDR3 protein: CASSPLQGRGNTEAFF
V gene: TRBV5-8; D gene: TRBD1; clone size: NA; J gene: TRBJ1-2; CDR3 DNA: TGTGCCAGCAGCCACCAACTTGGGACAGGGTTCTATGGCTACACCTTC; CDR3 protein: CASSHQLGTGFYGYTF
V gene: TRBV6-5; D gene: TRBD2; clone size: NA; J gene: TRBJ2-3; CDR3 DNA: TGTGCCAGCAGTTACCCTAGCGGTACGCAGTATTTT; CDR3 protein: CASSYPSGTQYF
V gene: TRBV7-2; D gene: NA; clone size: NA; J gene: TRBJ2-5; CDR3 DNA: TGTGCCAGCAGCTTAGAAGCTAGCCTGGAGACCCAGTACTTC; CDR3 protein: CASSLEASLETQYF
V gene: TRBV18; D gene: TRBD1; clone size: NA; J gene: TRBJ1-2; CDR3 DNA: TGTGCCAGCTCACCAGCTTCGACAGGGGCAGATGGCTACACCTTC; CDR3 protein: CASSPASTGADGYTF
V gene: TRBV20-1; D gene: NA; clone size: NA; J gene: TRBJ1-5; CDR3 DNA: TGCAGTGGGGGGGACCAGCCCCAGCATTTT; CDR3 protein: CSGGDQPQHF
V gene: TRBV19; D gene: TRBD2; clone size: few; J gene: TRBJ2-1; CDR3 DNA: TGTGCCAGTAGTGTTCTGTTAACTAGCGGGGGAAACAATGAGCAGTTCTTC; CDR3 protein: CASSVLLTSGGNNEQFF
V gene: TRBV2; D gene: TRBD1; clone size: few; J gene: TRBJ2-3; CDR3 DNA: TGTGCCAGCACTAATGCCGGGACAGGGGAAGGAGATACGCAGTATTTT; CDR3 protein: CASTNAGTGEGDTQYF
V gene: TRBV9; D gene: TRBD2; clone size: NA; J gene: TRBJ2-1; CDR3 DNA: TGTGCCAGCAGCGAGACTAGCGGGGCTATCGATGAGCAGTTCTTC; CDR3 protein: CASSETSGAIDEQFF
V gene: TRBV28; D gene: TRBD1; clone size: NA; J gene: TRBJ2-5; CDR3 DNA: TGTGCCAGCAGTTCGGACAGGGAAGCCAGAGAGACCCAGTACTTC; CDR3 protein: CASSSDREARETQYF
V gene: TRBV3-1/TRBV3-2; D gene: NA; clone size: once; J gene: TRBJ1-3; CDR3 DNA: TGTGCCAGCAGGCACAGGGACCGATACTCTGGAAACACCATATATTTT; CDR3 protein: CASRHRDRYSGNTIYF
V gene: TRBV9; D gene: NA; clone size: NA; J gene: TRBJ2-5; CDR3 DNA: TGTGCCAGCAGCGTAGAGGGGCAGGGATTTGGAGAGACCCAGTACTTC; CDR3 protein: CASSVEGQGFGETQYF
V gene: TRBV30; D gene: NA; clone size: NA; J gene: TRBJ2-3; CDR3 DNA: TGTGCCTGGAGTGGGACAAACACAGATACGCAGTATTTT; CDR3 protein: CAWSGTNTDTQYF
V gene: TRBV12-3/TRBV12-4; D gene: NA; clone size: NA; J gene: TRBJ2-7; CDR3 DNA: TGTGCCAGCAGTTGGGGAGACGAGCAGTACTTC; CDR3 protein: CASSWGDEQYF
V gene: TRBV18; D gene: NA; clone size: NA; J gene: TRBJ1-1; CDR3 DNA: TGTGCCAGCTCGACGGGGATGAACACTGAAGCTTTCTTT; CDR3 protein: CASSTGMNTEAFF
V gene: TRBV7-2; D gene: TRBD1; clone size: NA; J gene: TRBJ1-1; CDR3 DNA: TGTGCCAGCAGCCCCCGGACAGGGAACACTGAAGCTTTCTTT; CDR3 protein: CASSPRTGNTEAFF
V gene: TRBV7-2; D gene: TRBD2; clone size: NA; J gene: TRBJ2-1; CDR3 DNA: TGTGCCAGCAGCTCACAAGGGACTAGCGGGGGAGGAGAGCAGTTCTTC; CDR3 protein: CASSSQGTSGGGEQFF
V gene: TRBV6-2/TRBV6-3; D gene: TRBD2; clone size: once; J gene: TRBJ2-1; CDR3 DNA: TGTGCCAGCAGTTACTCGATCTCGGGGGGGATTAACAATGAGCAGTTCTTC; CDR3 protein: CASSYSISGGINNEQFF
V gene: TRBV5-1; D gene: NA; clone size: NA; J gene: TRBJ1-1; CDR3 DNA: TGCGCCAGCAGCCTGGTGGGGGGTATGAACACTGAAGCTTTCTTT; CDR3 protein: CASSLVGGMNTEAFF
V gene: TRBV18; D gene: NA; clone size: NA; J gene: TRBJ2-3; CDR3 DNA: TGTGCCAGCTCACCAACGGCGAGGGCAGGCACAGATACGCAGTATTTT; CDR3 protein: CASSPTARAGTDTQYF
V gene: TRBV9; D gene: TRBD2; clone size: NA; J gene: TRBJ2-1; CDR3 DNA: TGTGCCAGCAGCTCCCAGACTAGCGGGTTAACGAATGAGCAGTTCTTC; CDR3 protein: CASSSQTSGLTNEQFF
V gene: TRBV9; D gene: TRBD1; clone size: NA; J gene: TRBJ2-1; CDR3 DNA: TGTGCCAGCAGCGTATTGGGACAGGGGGAGCTCAATGAGCAGTTCTTC; CDR3 protein: CASSVLGQGELNEQFF
V gene: TRBV9; D gene: TRBD2; clone size: NA; J gene: TRBJ2-1; CDR3 DNA: TGTGCCAGCAGCGCTCGTCCGCTAGCGGGGGACTACAATGAGCAGTTCTTC; CDR3 protein: CASSARPLAGDYNEQFF
V gene: TRBV18; D gene: TRBD1; clone size: NA; J gene: TRBJ1-2; CDR3 DNA: TGTGCCAGCTCACCGGACAGGGGGCTTGGCTACACCTTC; CDR3 protein: CASSPDRGLGYTF
V gene: TRBV7-9; D gene: NA; clone size: once; J gene: TRBJ1-4; CDR3 DNA: TGTGCCAGCAGCTTATCTTCGGAGGAAAAACTGTTTTTT; CDR3 protein: CASSLSSEEKLFF
V gene: TRBV14; D gene: NA; clone size: NA; J gene: TRBJ1-1; CDR3 DNA: TGTGCCAGCAGGAGGGAGTTTTTGGACACTGAAGCTTTCTTT; CDR3 protein: CASRREFLDTEAFF
V gene: TRBV11-2; D gene: TRBD1; clone size: NA; J gene: TRBJ1-5; CDR3 DNA: TGTGCCAGCAGCCCGTCAGGGGGCTACAATCAGCCCCAGCATTTT; CDR3 protein: CASSPSGGYNQPQHF
V gene: TRBV11-3; D gene: NA; clone size: NA; J gene: TRBJ1-4; CDR3 DNA: TGTGCCAGCAGCGCCGGGGTTAATGAAAAACTGTTTTTT; CDR3 protein: CASSAGVNEKLFF
V gene: TRBV5-1; D gene: NA; clone size: NA; J gene: TRBJ2-7; CDR3 DNA: TGCGCCAGCAGCTTGGCTCGCATACAGGGTTCGACTTCCTACGAGCAGTACTTC; CDR3 protein: CASSLARIQGSTSYEQYF
V gene: TRBV6-1; D gene: NA; clone size: NA; J gene: TRBJ1-2; CDR3 DNA: TGTGCCAGCAGTGAAATCCGGGGGGGGTCTGGAGGCTACACCTTC; CDR3 protein: CASSEIRGGSGGYTF
V gene: TRBV6-2/TRBV6-3; D gene: TRBD2; clone size: NA; J gene: TRBJ2-3; CDR3 DNA: TGTGCCAGCAGTTACTCCGGGACTATGACAGATACGCAGTATTTT; CDR3 protein: CASSYSGTMTDTQYF
V gene: TRBV19; D gene: NA; clone size: few; J gene: TRBJ1-1; CDR3 DNA: TGTGCCAGTATAGACAGGACTGTCGGTATCACTGAAGCTTTCTTT; CDR3 protein: CASIDRTVGITEAFF
V gene: TRBV29-1; D gene: NA; clone size: NA; J gene: TRBJ1-2; CDR3 DNA: TGCAGCGTTGGGGGGGTTAGCTATGGCTACACCTTC; CDR3 protein: CSVGGVSYGYTF
V gene: TRBV2; D gene: NA; clone size: NA; J gene: TRBJ2-1; CDR3 DNA: TGTGCCAGCAGTGAATGGCATTCCAATGAGCAGTTCTTC; CDR3 protein: CASSEWHSNEQFF